Listed below are T cell receptor beta chains from one sample, sequenced in a study of type 1 and type 2 diabetes patients. TCRdb re-called the multiplex PCR reads through MiXCR, storing one row per CDR3 protein. The sample records more than 250,000 distinct CDR3 sequences, over 45% being singletons. Sequenced sample: peripheral blood mononuclear cells (PBMCs). These receptors were obtained from a man aged 18 to 35 with type 2 diabetes. CDR3s include the opening cysteine and the closing phenylalanine or tryptophan. The D gene is left open where the match is weak. Rows give clone size only sometimes, using once, few, many, or a class for an expanded clone.

cdr3_aa cdr3_nt j_call v_call d_call clone_size
CASSTQDRGGPKNIQYF TGTGCCAGTAGTACCCAGGACAGAGGTGGTCCCAAAAACATTCAGTACTTC TRBJ2-4 TRBV19 NA NA
CASSLDRRGGSYNEQFF TGTGCCAGCAGCTTGGATCGCCGTGGCGGGAGCTACAATGAGCAGTTCTTC TRBJ2-1 TRBV2 TRBD2 NA
CASRRRGATYGYTF TGTGCCAGCCGCCGACGGGGGGCGACCTATGGCTACACCTTC TRBJ1-2 TRBV19 NA NA
CASTGPGFSYNEQFF TGTGCCAGCACCGGCCCTGGCTTCTCCTACAATGAGCAGTTCTTC TRBJ2-1 TRBV6-2/TRBV6-3 NA NA
CASSSGGRDYEQYF TGTGCCAGCAGTTCAGGGGGCAGGGACTACGAGCAGTACTTC TRBJ2-7 TRBV28 TRBD1 NA
CASSPSGRSNQPQHF TGTGCCAGCTCACCGTCAGGGCGAAGCAATCAGCCCCAGCATTTT TRBJ1-5 TRBV18 NA once
CASSELSVNIQYF TGTGCCAGCAGTGAACTGAGTGTAAACATTCAGTACTTC TRBJ2-4 TRBV6-1 NA NA
CASSSRLLSDGYTF TGTGCCAGCAGCTCCCGACTGCTTTCGGATGGCTACACCTTC TRBJ1-2 TRBV7-2 NA once
CASRHTRENYNSPLHF TGTGCCAGCAGACATACCCGGGAGAACTATAATTCACCCCTCCACTTT TRBJ1-6 TRBV27 NA NA
CASSRTPSTDTQYF TGTGCCAGTAGTAGGACACCTAGCACAGATACGCAGTATTTT TRBJ2-3 TRBV19 NA few
CASRRTGGEKETQYF TGTGCCAGCAGGAGGACAGGGGGCGAGAAAGAGACCCAGTACTTC TRBJ2-5 TRBV6-6 TRBD1 NA
CATRGQGDGEAFF TGTGCCACCCGGGGACAGGGGGATGGTGAAGCTTTCTTT TRBJ1-1 TRBV10-3 TRBD1 NA
CSVDSGASYNEQFF TGCAGCGTCGACAGCGGGGCATCATACAATGAGCAGTTCTTC TRBJ2-1 TRBV29-1 TRBD2 NA
CASSSQVVSVKSYEQYF TGTGCCAGCAGCTCCCAGGTAGTATCGGTGAAGTCCTACGAGCAGTACTTC TRBJ2-7 TRBV5-8 NA NA
CSARDESAPHTEAFF TGCAGTGCTAGAGATGAGTCCGCCCCGCACACTGAAGCTTTCTTT TRBJ1-1 TRBV20-1 NA many
CASSQETRDPYEQYF TGCGCCAGCAGCCAAGAAACTAGGGACCCCTACGAGCAGTACTTC TRBJ2-7 TRBV4-1 NA NA
CASSFMGTRGEQYF TGTGCCAGCAGCTTCATGGGGACTAGAGGCGAGCAGTACTTC TRBJ2-7 TRBV7-2 TRBD2 NA
CASSTSGLYGYTF TGTGCCAGTAGTACCTCGGGACTCTATGGCTACACCTTC TRBJ1-2 TRBV19 NA NA
CASSPGTSGYNEQFF TGTGCCAGCAGTCCCGGGACTAGCGGGTACAATGAGCAGTTCTTC TRBJ2-1 TRBV27 TRBD2 few
CASTPGHLSGNTIYF TGTGCCAGTACCCCGGGACACCTCTCTGGAAACACCATATATTTT TRBJ1-3 TRBV19 NA NA
CASSLSRGPQSPYEQYF TGTGCCAGCAGTTTATCGAGAGGCCCACAGAGTCCGTACGAGCAGTACTTC TRBJ2-7 TRBV27 NA few
CSARLLPSGQETQYF TGCAGTGCTAGACTCCTCCCTAGCGGGCAAGAGACCCAGTACTTC TRBJ2-5 TRBV20-1 TRBD2 NA
CASGLDKTGGYTF TGTGCTAGTGGTTTGGACAAAACGGGGGGCTACACCTTC TRBJ1-2 TRBV12-5 NA NA
CASSLLQAGGGSEQYF TGTGCCAGCAGCTTATTGCAGGCGGGAGGGGGTAGCGAGCAGTACTTC TRBJ2-7 TRBV7-6 TRBD2 NA
CASSIEGGPPYGYTF TGTGCCAGTAGTATAGAGGGGGGACCGCCCTATGGCTACACCTTC TRBJ1-2 TRBV19 NA NA
CASRIQGTNEKLFF TGTGCCAGTCGAATACAGGGAACTAATGAAAAACTGTTTTTT TRBJ1-4 TRBV19 NA NA
CASSDHQQGAKWSQYF TGTGCCAGCAGTGACCATCAGCAGGGTGCGAAGTGGTCCCAGTACTTC TRBJ2-5 TRBV6-4 NA few
CASSRQEDTQYF TGCGCCAGCAGCCGGCAGGAGGATACGCAGTATTTT TRBJ2-3 TRBV5-1 NA few
CATSAGSGETQYF TGTGCCACCAGCGCAGGGAGTGGGGAGACCCAGTACTTC TRBJ2-5 TRBV15 NA many
CASMSSWVSRWQPQHF TGCGCCAGCATGTCTTCATGGGTTTCTCGTTGGCAGCCCCAGCATTTT TRBJ1-5 TRBV10-2 NA NA
CASSPAPMNTEAFF TGTGCCAGCAGCCCCGCACCCATGAACACTGAAGCTTTCTTT TRBJ1-1 TRBV7-2 NA NA
CASSLVVGGVAGNIQYF TGTGCCAGCAGCTTAGTTGTGGGTGGGGTGGCGGGAAACATTCAGTACTTC TRBJ2-4 TRBV7-6 NA once
CASSPGQGMNSPLHF TGTGCCAGCAGCCCAGGACAGGGTATGAATTCACCCCTCCACTTT TRBJ1-6 TRBV6-6 TRBD1 few
CASSARQGASYEQYF TGTGCCAGTAGTGCCCGACAGGGGGCCTCCTACGAGCAGTACTTC TRBJ2-7 TRBV19 TRBD1 NA
CATSVGSGGYTF TGTGCCACCAGTGTCGGGTCGGGAGGCTACACCTTC TRBJ1-2 TRBV24-1 NA few
CASSIAWGQGAQGYTF TGTGCCAGTAGCATAGCATGGGGACAGGGGGCCCAGGGCTACACCTTC TRBJ1-2 TRBV19 TRBD1 once
CASSPLLLGIAETQYF TGTGCCAGCAGTCCTCTTCTCTTGGGGATCGCAGAGACCCAGTACTTC TRBJ2-5 TRBV7-3 NA few
CASSQDHRGGPGELFF TGCGCCAGCAGCCAAGATCATCGGGGGGGGCCCGGGGAGCTGTTTTTT TRBJ2-2 TRBV4-3 TRBD2 NA
CASSRGDRNNEQFF TGTGCCAGCAGCCGGGGGGACAGGAACAATGAGCAGTTCTTC TRBJ2-1 TRBV7-8 NA NA
CAWSEGNNSPLHF TGTGCCTGGAGTGAGGGTAATAATTCACCCCTCCACTTT TRBJ1-6 TRBV30 NA NA
CATSREWSGEAFF TGTGCCACCAGCAGAGAGTGGTCCGGTGAAGCTTTCTTT TRBJ1-1 TRBV15 NA NA
CASRLGVGDVNTQYF TGTGCCAGCAGACTGGGGGTAGGCGACGTGAATACGCAGTATTTT TRBJ2-3 TRBV6-5 NA few
CASRGGLAGGSGTDTQYF TGTGCCAGCCGGGGGGGACTAGCGGGAGGGTCTGGCACAGATACGCAGTATTTT TRBJ2-3 TRBV27 TRBD2 NA
CAISYRESGFGETQYF TGTGCCATCAGTTACCGGGAAAGTGGGTTTGGAGAGACCCAGTACTTC TRBJ2-5 TRBV10-3 NA NA
CASSTTWGTTNYGYTF TGTGCCAGTAGTACGACCTGGGGGACAACTAACTATGGCTACACCTTC TRBJ1-2 TRBV25-1 NA NA
CASSYSVSDTQYF TGTGCCAGCAGTTACTCGGTTTCAGATACGCAGTATTTT TRBJ2-3 TRBV6-1 NA NA
CASRELYEQYF TGTGCCAGCCGTGAGCTTTACGAGCAGTACTTC TRBJ2-7 TRBV2 NA few
CASMGYEQYF TGTGCCAGCATGGGGTACGAGCAGTACTTC TRBJ2-7 TRBV2 NA many
CASSLVGTSQPQHF TGTGCCAGCAGCTTAGTCGGGACATCTCAGCCCCAGCATTTT TRBJ1-5 TRBV2 NA NA
CAIGASANEQFF TGTGCCATAGGGGCTAGCGCAAATGAGCAGTTCTTC TRBJ2-1 TRBV6-5 NA NA
CASSPRLMAEAFF TGCGCCAGCAGTCCTCGTCTTATGGCTGAAGCTTTCTTT TRBJ1-1 TRBV6-1 NA NA
CASSLSGAFF TGTGCCAGCAGTTTAAGTGGCGCTTTCTTT TRBJ1-1 TRBV12-3/TRBV12-4 NA few
CASSVVGGGPYNEQFF TGTGCCAGCAGCGTAGTAGGAGGAGGACCTTACAATGAGCAGTTCTTC TRBJ2-1 TRBV7-2 NA NA
CASSPRQGRTEAFF TGTGCCAGCAGCCCCAGACAGGGACGGACTGAAGCTTTCTTT TRBJ1-1 TRBV12-3/TRBV12-4 TRBD1 NA
CSVGQGHYEQYF TGCAGCGTTGGACAGGGCCACTACGAGCAGTACTTC TRBJ2-7 TRBV29-1 TRBD1 NA
CASSGLAGGTDAQYF TGTGCCAGCAGTGGTTTAGCGGGAGGAACAGATGCGCAGTATTTT TRBJ2-3 TRBV28 TRBD2 NA
CASTYSGTGNTIYF TGTGCCAGCACCTATTCCGGGACAGGGAACACCATATATTTT TRBJ1-3 TRBV25-1 TRBD1 NA
CASSSQTGNSYEQYF TGTGCCAGCAGCTCTCAGACCGGGAATTCCTACGAGCAGTACTTC TRBJ2-7 TRBV7-8 NA few